The T cell receptor beta chain described here comes from a study of blood T cell repertoires in COVID-19. Trimming took off 4 bases at V and 1 base at J, with 16 bases between the two ends. The length of the CDR3 is 16 residues. CDR1 MNHEY and CDR2 SMNVEV come from the germline V gene (reference sequence). As processed by the authors: Nucleated cell number was recorded as an estimate derived from reference gene primer amplification. The method was immunoSEQ multiplex PCR; TCRdb's version includes in-frame clones alone and lacks a portion of them. That table gives V, J and clone size, and the DNA gave D and trimming. The table shows some 190,000 clones, with approximately 83% occurring only once.

The chain has TRBV27 and TRBJ1-1; the D gene is possibly TRBD1 (5 bases). The TCR originated in a man aged 55 to 70 with acute or convalescent COVID-19. Material: peripheral blood. CDR3 DNA: TGTGCCAGCAGTTCCTTGGGTGGTACAGGGAACACTGAAGCTTTCTTT. It is translated as CASSSLGGTGNTEAFF.